This T cell receptor (beta chain) was captured in a study of post-analysis software for immune sequencing data. As for the study in general: Disease courses included relapsing-remitting, secondary progressive and progressive-relapsing multiple sclerosis.

Concerning this clonotype itself: Its specificity is not known.

Unique molecular identifiers were built into the TCR beta cDNA libraries. T cells numbering roughly 0.95 to 11 million gave rise to a few hundred thousand cDNA molecules. TCRdb called the PCR reads again in MiXCR, with one record for every CDR3 protein. The sample has around 710,000 distinct CDR3 sequences; about half are singletons. Study-wide points: When patients were compared with controls, four to six TRBV segments were more frequent, TRBV5-6, TRBV5-1 and TRBV20-1 among them.

J gave up 4 bases and V 5 bases, and 6 bases lay outside the gene matches. The CDR3 contains 15 residues. The germline gives CDR1 SGHTA, CDR2 FQGNSA. Sequenced material: blood. This TCR came from a girl under 18 with multiple sclerosis. V usage is TRBV7-2 and J usage is TRBJ2-1, with TRBD2 identical over 9 bases. CDR3 nucleotides: TGTGCCAGCAGCATTCTTAGCGGGAGTTACAATGAGCAGTTCTTC. It yields the protein CASSILSGSYNEQFF.